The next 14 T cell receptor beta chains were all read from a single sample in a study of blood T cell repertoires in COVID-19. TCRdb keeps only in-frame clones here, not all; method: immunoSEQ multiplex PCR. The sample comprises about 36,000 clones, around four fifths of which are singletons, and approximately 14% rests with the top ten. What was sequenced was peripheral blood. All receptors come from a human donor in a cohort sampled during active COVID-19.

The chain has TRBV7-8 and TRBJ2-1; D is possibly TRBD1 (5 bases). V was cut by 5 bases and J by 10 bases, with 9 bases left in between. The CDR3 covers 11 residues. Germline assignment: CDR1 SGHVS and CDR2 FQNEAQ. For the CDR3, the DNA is TGTGCCAGCAGCACAAACAGGGAGCAGTTCTTC. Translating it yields CASSTNREQFF. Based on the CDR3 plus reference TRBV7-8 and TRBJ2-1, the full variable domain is GAGVSQSPRYKVAKRGQDVALRCDPISGHVSLFWYQQALGQGPEFLTYFQNEAQLDKSGLPSDRFFAERPEGSVSTLKIQRTQQEDSAVYLCASSTNREQFFGPGTRLTVL.

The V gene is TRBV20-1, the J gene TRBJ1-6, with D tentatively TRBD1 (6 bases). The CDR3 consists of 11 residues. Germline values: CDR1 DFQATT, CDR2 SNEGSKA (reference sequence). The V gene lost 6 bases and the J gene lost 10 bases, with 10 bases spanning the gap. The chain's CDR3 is CSASRGSPLHF. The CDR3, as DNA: TGCAGTGCCTCCAGGGGCTCACCCCTCCACTTT.

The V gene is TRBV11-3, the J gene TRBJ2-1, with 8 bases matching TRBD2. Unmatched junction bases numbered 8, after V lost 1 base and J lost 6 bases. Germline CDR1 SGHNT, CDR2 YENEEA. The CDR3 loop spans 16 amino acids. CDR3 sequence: CASSLVGGGPRNEQFF. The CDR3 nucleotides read TGTGCCAGCAGCTTAGTAGGCGGGGGGCCCCGCAATGAGCAGTTCTTC.

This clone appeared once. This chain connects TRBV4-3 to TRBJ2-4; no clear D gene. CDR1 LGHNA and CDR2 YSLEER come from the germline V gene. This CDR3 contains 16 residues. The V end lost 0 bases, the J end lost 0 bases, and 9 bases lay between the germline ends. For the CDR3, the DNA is TGCGCCAGCAGCCAAGATTCAAGACTAGCCAAAAACATTCAGTACTTC. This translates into CASSQDSRLAKNIQYF.

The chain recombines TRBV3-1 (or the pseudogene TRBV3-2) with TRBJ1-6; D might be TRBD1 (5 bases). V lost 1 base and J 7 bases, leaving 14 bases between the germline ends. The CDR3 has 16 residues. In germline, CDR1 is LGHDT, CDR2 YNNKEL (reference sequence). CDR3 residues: CASSQVGRVGNSPLHF. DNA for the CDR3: TGTGCCAGCAGCCAAGTAGGCAGGGTGGGAAATTCACCCCTCCACTTT.

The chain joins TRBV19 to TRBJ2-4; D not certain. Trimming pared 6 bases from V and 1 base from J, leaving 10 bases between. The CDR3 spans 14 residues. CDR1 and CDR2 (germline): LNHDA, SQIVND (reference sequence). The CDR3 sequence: CASRSDIAKNIQYF. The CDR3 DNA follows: TGTGCCAGTAGATCAGACATCGCCAAAAACATTCAGTACTTC.

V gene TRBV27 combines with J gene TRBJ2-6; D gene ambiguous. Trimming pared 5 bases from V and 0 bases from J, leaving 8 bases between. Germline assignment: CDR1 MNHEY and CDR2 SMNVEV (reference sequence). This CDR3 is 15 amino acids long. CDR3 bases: TGTGCCAGCAGTCCCCCGGGCTCTGGGGCCAACGTCCTGACTTTC. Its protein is CASSPPGSGANVLTF.

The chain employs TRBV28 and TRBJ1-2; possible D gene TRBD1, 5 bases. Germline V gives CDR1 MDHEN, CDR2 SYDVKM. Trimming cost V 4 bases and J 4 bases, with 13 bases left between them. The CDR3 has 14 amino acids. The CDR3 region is CASSYGGSPYGYTF. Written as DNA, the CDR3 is TGTGCCAGCAGTTATGGGGGGAGCCCCTATGGCTACACCTTC.

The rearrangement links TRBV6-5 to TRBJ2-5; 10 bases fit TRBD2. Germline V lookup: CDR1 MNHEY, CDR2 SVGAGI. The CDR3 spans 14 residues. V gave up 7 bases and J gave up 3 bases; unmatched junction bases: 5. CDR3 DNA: TGTGCCAGCAAGTCTAGCGGGGGTGAAGAGACCCAGTACTTC. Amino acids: CASKSSGGEETQYF.

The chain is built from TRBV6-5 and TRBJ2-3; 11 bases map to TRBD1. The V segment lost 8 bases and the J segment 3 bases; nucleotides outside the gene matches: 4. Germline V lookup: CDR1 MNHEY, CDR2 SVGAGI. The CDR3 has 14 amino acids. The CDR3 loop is CASLDRGLTDTQYF. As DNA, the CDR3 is TGTGCCAGCTTGGACAGGGGGCTAACAGATACGCAGTATTTT.

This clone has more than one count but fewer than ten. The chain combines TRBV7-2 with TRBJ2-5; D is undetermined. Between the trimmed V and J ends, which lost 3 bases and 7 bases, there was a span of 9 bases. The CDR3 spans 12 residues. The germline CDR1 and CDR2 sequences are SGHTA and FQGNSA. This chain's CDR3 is CASSFPRRTQYF. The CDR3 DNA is TGTGCCAGCAGCTTCCCCCGGAGGACCCAGTACTTC.

CDR3 in DNA: TGTGCCAGCAGCGCGAGACAGGGGAGCTCCTACGAGCAGTACTTC. The encoded protein is CASSARQGSSYEQYF. This chain connects TRBV7-2 to TRBJ2-7; 8 bases line up with TRBD1. The CDR3 is 15 amino acids. V lost 5 bases and J lost 0; bases outside the gene matches: 6. Germline values: CDR1 SGHTA, CDR2 FQGNSA.

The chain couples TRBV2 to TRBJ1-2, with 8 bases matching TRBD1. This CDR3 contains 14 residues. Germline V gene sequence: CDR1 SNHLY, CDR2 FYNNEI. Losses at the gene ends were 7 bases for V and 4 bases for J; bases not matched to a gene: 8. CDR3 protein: CASTLRQGSYGYTF. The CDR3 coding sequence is TGTGCCAGCACCTTAAGACAGGGGAGCTATGGCTACACCTTC. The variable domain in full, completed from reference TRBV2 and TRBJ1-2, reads EPEVTQTPSHQVTQMGQEVILRCVPISNHLYFYWYRQILGQKVEFLVSFYNNEISEKSEIFDDQFSVERPDGSNFTLKIRSTKLEDSAMYFCASTLRQGSYGYTFGSGTRLTVV.

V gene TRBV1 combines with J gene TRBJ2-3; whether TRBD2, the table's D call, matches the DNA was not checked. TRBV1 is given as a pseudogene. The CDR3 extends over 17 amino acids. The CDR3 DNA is TGCACCAGCAGCCACCAAATCGGGGGGCGCAGCACAGATACGCAGTATTTT. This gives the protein CTSSHQIGGRSTDTQYF.